This T cell receptor (beta chain) was captured in a study of cytomegalovirus exposure and HLA in healthy donors (dated by TCRdb to 2015 to 2018). About the full investigation: An earlier analysis of roughly 500 of the donors reported under 300 Gb of sequence data and roughly 120 million unique TCR beta sequences obtained from about 170 million T cells. The study was designed to test whether signatures of past pathogen exposure could be identified by cataloging public T cell receptors. Both class I and class II loci were covered by HLA typing, at four-digit resolution. Genome-wide SNP genotypes for about 55% of the 666 donors were used in a later genetic analysis, which treated that subset as a discovery cohort. Among about 360 genotyped donors of the cohort, an average of around 240,000 unique TCR beta nucleotide sequences were sequenced per donor, roughly 20% of them non-productive. Typing coverage differed by locus: A, B, C, DRB1 and DQB1 were typed in roughly 629-630 donors, DQA1 in about 560, DPA1 in nearly 610, and DPB1 in just under 490. To predict cytomegalovirus infection status, the study brought together high-throughput TCR immunosequencing, statistical association of individual TCRs with disease status, and machine learning. Among the roughly 410 genotyped donors, around 79% belonged to the genetic ancestry cluster associated with self-reported Caucasian donors. Roughly 5 DR-DQ haplotypes were handled as single units for association and clustering, since linkage in the cohort was strong. Using immunosequencing, the study profiled T cell repertoires from around 670 subjects and related those repertoires to cytomegalovirus serostatus. In the later analysis, no new phenotypic data were used to find candidate immune exposures; instead, reliance was placed on TCR beta sequences and their occurrence across donors. Donor age, sex, ethnicity and CMV serostatus were compiled together with the repertoire data. All discovery cohort repertoires had been generated on a single sequencing platform. To study patterns of TCR occurrence, a later analysis re-analyzed previously published TCR beta repertoires from around 660 donors and added high-resolution HLA genotyping. Roughly 300 gigabases of sequencing data and approximately 93 million unique TCR sequences were included in an early release covering around 600 HLA-typed donors. A separate validation cohort of 100 to 150 different subjects was used in addition to the roughly 700-subject first cohort. An earlier analysis of approximately 630 of the donors applied high-throughput TCR beta sequencing to assess whether each TCR beta V gene segment acted as functional or pseudogenic.

The cohort was made up of under 800 healthy bone marrow donors. Cohort members were all nominally healthy when sampled, although unrecorded immune exposures were likely present. The donor tested CMV seropositive and was one of the 289 seropositive cohort members. Each donor provided a peripheral blood sample, and peripheral blood mononuclear cells were used for TCR beta sequencing. Genomic DNA extraction from the blood cell samples was performed with the Qiagen DNeasy Blood Extraction Kit. V has 6 bases trimmed and J has 4 bases trimmed; junction bases matching no gene number 4. The germline V gene encodes CDR1 SNHLY and CDR2 FYNNEI. From the cysteine through the phenylalanine, the CDR3 covers 13 amino acids. Only the CDR3 DNA is retained, 39 bases long and in frame from the first base. On the study overall, not on this receptor specifically: A later genetic analysis associated a missense DCLRE1C variant with V-gene and J-gene trimming of TCR beta chains, and an independent cohort replicated the association. In a later analysis, HLA-associated TCR beta chains showed more clonal expansion and lower generation probabilities than non-associated chains that were equally common. According to a later analysis, TCR association rates differed among HLA loci, with DRB1 alleles showing the most associated TCRs and HLA-C alleles showing the fewest. A cluster of highly shared sequence variants was judged likely to be a technical artifact of the sequencing pipeline. When HLA alleles, especially DR and DQ, strongly co-occurred, TCR associations were difficult to assign to individual alleles. Because HLA typing was unavailable for some donors at each locus, only the typed subset was used in association tests. The cohort was sequenced for TCR beta chains only, and without alpha or paired-chain data the features that could be detected were limited. According to a later analysis, parvovirus B19, influenza, CMV and Epstein-Barr virus appeared linked to several top co-occurrence clusters. Because the 87-base-pair reads could not distinguish some IMGT-functional V segments, including TRBV6-2 and TRBV6-3, those segments were excluded. In vitro tests confirmed that a few of the cytomegalovirus-associated TCR beta chains recognize cytomegalovirus antigens. Cytomegalovirus status was reported to be diagnosed by the classifier with high specificity and sensitivity in both the original and validation cohorts. Compared with the roughly 700-donor mean, donors in an Asian-associated ancestry cluster had fewer N-insertions in productive TCRs, according to a later genetic analysis. In the study, approximately 150 TCR beta chains were listed as associated with cytomegalovirus. A later analysis associated 17,000 or so TCR beta sequences with specific HLA alleles at a false discovery rate of 0.05. In an earlier analysis of around 600 of the donors, most TCR beta V segments were observed in productive rearrangements about 90% or about 30% of the time, broadly matching IMGT annotations. A further reported finding was that TCR beta sequences accurately predicted the HLA-A and HLA-B alleles for most subjects in the first cohort. In a later analysis, most CMV-associated TCR beta chains were found to appear HLA-restricted, with HLA associations seemingly driven largely by CMV exposure. Linkage disequilibrium might explain the correlated functional status among segregating V segments, but an unknown experimental factor could not be excluded. The authors suggested that the approach could potentially be generalized to other disease states and immunological phenotypes. Immune exposure information for the cohort was limited to CMV serostatus. Some 16 rarely observed V segments, including chromosome 9 orphons, were excluded from the earlier analysis of several hundred of the donors because counts were too low. While some public TCRs were present in many individuals, most TCR sequences turned up only very rarely across donors. Presence/absence analyses assumed roughly uniform sequencing depth across donors, an assumption that may not hold.

This clone has a handful of counts. Its antigen remains undetermined. Per-base quality was not reported, and no clone a single base away is much larger than it. Receptor amplification or capture employed the immunoSEQ multiplex PCR assay. The multiplex PCR relied on a mix of 60 forward primers for TCR Vbeta segments and 13 reverse primers for TCR Jbeta segments. The CDR3 region of rearranged TCR beta genes was amplified from genomic DNA by a multiplex PCR assay. Amplified TCR beta libraries were sequenced as 87-base-pair reads on the Illumina HiSeq System. In the paper's pipeline: A later analysis counted tens of millions of unique TCR beta chains across the 600 to 850 repertoires, and 10 million to 12 million of these chains were shared by at least two donors. Raw reads were error-corrected and collapsed into unique sequences by a nearest-neighbor algorithm in which closely related sequences were merged to remove PCR and sequencing errors. To assign V, D and J gene segments, CDR3 sequences were aligned to IMGT reference sequences. For a sequence to be retained, a match of at least six nucleotides was required to both a V gene segment and a J gene segment. A rearrangement was called productive if the CDR3 had no stop codons and remained in frame with V and J, and every other rearrangement was called non-productive. Following IMGT convention, CDR3 was defined as the stretch from the second conserved V-encoded cysteine up to the conserved J-encoded phenylalanine. In an earlier analysis of roughly 610 of the donors, sequences lacking an unambiguous match to a single V gene segment were excluded. An earlier analysis of 587 of the donors classified V segments as functional when productive rearrangements were above 56.7% and as segregating when the standard deviation between donors was above 5%. A statistical classification framework was built for diagnosing cytomegalovirus status from the catalog of TCR beta chain sequences. V and J gene assignment, in a later analysis, came from comparing TCR nucleotide sequences with IMGT/GENE-DB human TR gene sequences. Using the TCRdist pipeline, a later analysis assigned CDR3 sequences along with most-parsimonious VDJ recombination scenarios. In a later analysis, each TCR beta chain was defined by its CDR3 amino acid sequence together with its V-gene family, and reads without a unique V-gene family were excluded. In a later analysis, nearly 600 highly shared, low-generation-probability nucleotide sequences were removed to address suspected cross-contamination and a sequencing artifact. In a later analysis, a clonal expansion index for each public chain was calculated from normalized within-repertoire ranks of inferred template counts. Generation probabilities in a later analysis came from a VDJ recombination model fitted to out-of-frame rearrangements, and those results were checked against IGoR. Hypergeometric tests were used in a later analysis to score TCR-TCR, TCR-HLA and TCR-CMV co-occurrence, with a repertoire-size bias correction applied to the TCR pairs. A later analysis estimated false discovery rates by permuting HLA or CMV assignments 20 times. A later analysis grouped co-occurring TCRs with DBSCAN, adding TCRdist sequence similarity when clustering within HLA-allele-positive subsets. Repertoires with fewer than 30,000 or more than 120,000 public chains, plus five repertoires with anomalous nucleotide sharing, were excluded from co-occurrence clustering. Sourced from immuneACCESS, this table was stored by TCRdb with only in-frame sequences that have V and J called. A share of the clones is absent; for the studies checked, an unresolved V gene accounts for under half, and the remainder has no known explanation. V, J and clone size are those of that table, while D and trimming were read from the DNA. This sample is represented by 150,000 to 200,000 clones; roughly 80% of them were singletons. The ten largest clones represent 2.6% of the sample.

This TCR came from a woman aged 50 to 65 in good health and CMV-seropositive. The chain is assembled from TRBV2 and TRBJ1-1, and 8 bases in between align with TRBD1. Sequencing input: PBMCs. The DNA reads TGTGCCAGCAGGGACAGGGTGATCACTGAAGCTTTCTTT. The translation is CASRDRVITEAFF.